Below, one TCR beta chain is given with its context. Produced via immunoSEQ multiplex PCR; TCRdb's table is partial and in-frame only. The table includes 15,000 to 17,000 clones, roughly four fifths detected once. The data are from a study of T cell changes during pregnancy in multiple sclerosis. This CDR3 region has 16 residues. Germline V gene data show CDR1 as LNHNV and CDR2 as YYDKDF (reference sequence). V lost 3 bases and J lost 3; bases outside the gene matches: 2. The TCR sequence derives from a female donor in good health, enrolled as a control in a pregnancy study. The chain carries TRBV15 and TRBJ2-2, with TRBD1 matching over 12 bases. The specimen comprised CD8+ T cells from peripheral blood mononuclear cells, sampled after pregnancy. Written as DNA, the CDR3 is TGTGCCACCAGCAGGGGACAGGGGGCGGACACCGGGGAGCTGTTTTTT. Translation: CATSRGQGADTGELFF.